These 22 T cell receptor beta chains originate from one sample sequenced in a study of shared clonotypes between healthy human individuals. The method was immunoSEQ multiplex PCR; TCRdb's version includes in-frame clones alone and lacks a portion of them. This sample carries more than 2,000,000 clones, roughly nine tenths of them seen once, and the ten largest clones take roughly 0.14%. Sequenced: naive CD4+ T cells sorted from blood. Subset noted: CD45RA+ positively selected. These receptors were taken from a man younger than 30 in good health.

The chain links TRBV5-6 to TRBJ2-1; TRBD2 is a possible D gene (6 bases). CDR3 size: 16 residues. Trimming left V 6 bases short and J 3 bases short, with 19 bases between. Germline V gives CDR1 SGHDT, CDR2 YYEEEE. In DNA form, the CDR3 reads TGTGCCAGCACCCCCCGCCCCGGGAGTCTCTACAATGAGCAGTTCTTC. Its protein product is CASTPRPGSLYNEQFF.

This rearrangement joins TRBV6-6 to TRBJ2-7; D is unresolved. This CDR3 contains 13 residues. V was trimmed by 3 bases and J by 1 base, leaving 7 bases between them. CDR1 and CDR2 from the germline V gene are MNHNY and SVGAGI (reference sequence). The CDR3 sequence: CASSYVRSYEQYF. The CDR3 DNA reads as TGTGCCAGCAGTTATGTTAGGTCCTACGAGCAGTACTTC.

The chain uses TRBV7-2 and TRBJ2-7; weak D call: TRBD2 (6 bases). Germline CDR1 reads SGHTA; CDR2 reads FQGNSA. The CDR3 runs 13 residues. V was cut by 4 bases and J by 7 bases, with 14 bases left in between. The CDR3, as DNA: TGTGCCAGCAGCTCCCGGGACCGGGGGGAGCAGTACTTC. As protein: CASSSRDRGEQYF.

The chain carries TRBV6-5 and TRBJ2-1; D unclear. The V gene lost 3 bases and the J gene lost 0 bases, with 3 bases spanning the gap. The CDR3 length is 13 residues. CDR1 is MNHEY and CDR2 is SVGAGI in the germline V gene. The DNA of the CDR3 is TGTGCCAGCAGTTATACCTCCTACAATGAGCAGTTCTTC. This translates into CASSYTSYNEQFF.

This chain uses TRBV10-3 with TRBJ2-3; 8 bases align to TRBD1. After removal of 7 bases from V and 2 bases from J, the junction contained 11 bases not matched to a gene. Germline loops: CDR1 ENHRY, CDR2 SYGVKD. The CDR3 totals 16 residues. The CDR3 spells CAITPDRVGITDTQYF. The CDR3 region has the DNA TGTGCCATCACCCCGGACAGGGTCGGAATCACAGATACGCAGTATTTT.

As for this clone: The identical CDR3 is also encoded by other nucleotide sequences in the sample. The chain links TRBV5-6 to TRBJ2-5; D not certain. The last part of the DNA fits TRBJ2-7 better; the J call may be wrong. This CDR3 is built from 12 residues. The germline V gene encodes CDR1 SGHDT and CDR2 YYEEEE. CDR3 sequence: CASSLGGYEQYF. The CDR3 DNA is TGTGCCAGCAGCTTGGGTGGCTACGAGCAGTACTTC.

This chain connects TRBV7-9 to TRBJ2-2, with D perhaps TRBD1 (6 bases). Looked up from germline, CDR1 is SEHNR and CDR2 is FQNEAQ (reference sequence). The germline V and J ends were trimmed by 10 bases and 8 bases, with 17 bases remaining between them. This CDR3 has 13 amino acids. CDR3 in amino acids: CATPPGVPGELFF. The CDR3 region has the DNA TGTGCCACCCCTCCAGGGGTCCCTGGGGAGCTGTTTTTT. The whole variable domain, filled in from reference TRBV7-9 and TRBJ2-2, reads DTGVSQNPRHKITKRGQNVTFRCDPISEHNRLYWYRQTLGQGPEFLTYFQNEAQLEKSRLLSDRFSAERPKGSFSTLEIQRTEQGDSAMYLCATPPGVPGELFFGEGSRLTVL.

The J gene is TRBJ2-4, the V gene TRBV19; D gene ambiguous. The V gene lost 5 bases and the J gene lost 7 bases, with 12 bases spanning the gap. The CDR3 has 13 residues. The germline gives CDR1 LNHDA, CDR2 SQIVND (reference sequence). The CDR3 spells CASSPRLGNIQYF. The CDR3 coding sequence is TGTGCCAGTAGTCCGAGGTTGGGGAACATTCAGTACTTC.

On this clone: Other DNA sequences from this sample encode an identical CDR3 as well. The chain uses TRBV6-1 and TRBJ2-2; TRBD1 aligns across 7 bases. The germline V gene encodes CDR1 MNHNS and CDR2 SASEGT. The CDR3 totals 14 residues. The V and J ends lost 4 bases and 6 bases, in that order; junction bases with no gene match: 5. CDR3 protein: CASSARQGSGELFF. The CDR3 DNA reads as TGTGCCAGCAGTGCCCGACAGGGCTCCGGGGAGCTGTTTTTT.

Here the CDR3 reads CASRPTRVHGYTF. The CDR3 nucleotides read TGTGCCAGCAGACCCACTAGGGTTCATGGCTACACCTTC. The chain employs TRBV6-5 and TRBJ1-2; D remains ambiguous. The CDR3 contains 13 residues. Trimming took off 6 bases at V and 6 bases at J, with 14 bases between the two ends. The germline V gene encodes CDR1 MNHEY and CDR2 SVGAGI.

This chain connects TRBV5-1 to TRBJ2-3; 8 positions match TRBD2. Per the germline V gene, CDR1 is SGHRS and CDR2 is YFSETQ. V gave up 0 bases and J gave up 1 base; unmatched junction bases: 10. This CDR3 spans 18 amino acids. The CDR3 is CASSLGSGGSFGTDTQYF. The CDR3 DNA is TGCGCCAGCAGCTTGGGCTCGGGAGGGTCCTTTGGCACAGATACGCAGTATTTT.

To note about this clone: Within the sample, other DNA sequences also encode this same CDR3. The chain has TRBV5-1 and TRBJ1-3, with D unresolved. This CDR3 is 15 amino acids long. The ends were cut back, 0 bases at V and 4 bases at J, with 11 bases in the middle. Germline values: CDR1 SGHRS, CDR2 YFSETQ. CDR3 loop: CASSLGGSTGNTIYF. Written as DNA, the CDR3 is TGCGCCAGCAGCTTGGGGGGATCGACGGGAAACACCATATATTTT.

The chain combines TRBV4-1 with TRBJ2-7; D not resolved. CDR1 is MGHRA, CDR2 YSYEKL, per germline. With 0 bases removed from V and 0 bases from J, the gap between germline ends came to 12 bases. The CDR3 covers 16 residues. The CDR3 here is CASSQDGSASSYEQYF. CDR3 coding DNA: TGCGCCAGCAGCCAAGATGGCTCAGCTAGCTCCTACGAGCAGTACTTC.

V usage is TRBV9 and J usage is TRBJ1-3, with 7 bases aligning to TRBD1. The CDR3 runs to 15 residues. In germline, CDR1 is SGDLS, CDR2 YYNGEE. The junction had 7 bases not matched to a gene; V was cut back by 3 bases and J by 4 bases. The CDR3 nucleotides read TGTGCCAGCAGCGCAGATACAGGGGCAGGAAACACCATATATTTT. It codes for CASSADTGAGNTIYF.

The J gene is TRBJ2-5, the V gene TRBV4-2; TRBD2 agrees at 11 bases. Trimming at V came to 1 base and at J to 3 bases, leaving 10 bases not matched to a gene. This CDR3 contains 18 residues. Germline V gene sequence: CDR1 LGHNA, CDR2 YNFKEQ. The CDR3 here is CASSQGGNSGGEKETQYF. The CDR3 DNA is TGTGCCAGCAGCCAAGGTGGGAATAGCGGGGGGGAAAAAGAGACCCAGTACTTC.

V gene TRBV2 combines with J gene TRBJ2-3; 12 positions match TRBD2. The CDR3 totals 15 residues. Trimming at V came to 6 bases and at J to 6 bases, leaving 7 bases not matched to a gene. The V gene's germline CDR1 is SNHLY and CDR2 FYNNEI. CDR3 DNA sequence: TGTGCCAGCAGAGGGCTAGCGGGGGGGCCTGATACGCAGTATTTT. Translating gives CASRGLAGGPDTQYF.

This clone was seen a handful of times. The chain employs TRBV25-1 and TRBJ1-1; 11 bases are a match to TRBD1. Unmatched junction bases numbered 8, after V lost 5 bases and J lost 3 bases. There are 16 residues in the CDR3. The germline V gene has CDR1 MGHDK and CDR2 SYGVNS. CDR3 residues: CASSLGQGAGYTEAFF. The CDR3 DNA follows: TGTGCCAGCAGTCTAGGACAGGGGGCAGGGTACACTGAAGCTTTCTTT. The entire variable domain, with the rest obtained from reference TRBV25-1 and TRBJ1-1, is as follows: EADIYQTPRYLVIGTGKKITLECSQTMGHDKMYWYQQDPGMELHLIHYSYGVNSTEKGDLSSESTVSRIRTEHFPLTLESARPSHTSQYLCASSLGQGAGYTEAFFGQGTRLTVV.

The V call is TRBV9, the J call TRBJ2-7, with 7 bases lining up with TRBD1. The CDR3 runs to 14 residues. Per germline, CDR1 SGDLS and CDR2 YYNGEE. The V gene end was trimmed by 3 bases and the J gene end by 3 bases; junction bases not matched to a gene: 6. In DNA form, the CDR3 reads TGTGCCAGCAGCGGGACGGGACAGTACTACGAGCAGTACTTC. It codes for CASSGTGQYYEQYF. The full variable domain, with the rest looked up from reference TRBV9 and TRBJ2-7, is DSGVTQTPKHLITATGQRVTLRCSPRSGDLSVYWYQQSLDQGLQFLIQYYNGEERAKGNILERFSAQQFPDLHSELNLSSLELGDSALYFCASSGTGQYYEQYFGPGTRLTVT.

This chain connects TRBV28 to TRBJ1-6; 10 bases fit TRBD1. The CDR3 loop spans 15 amino acids. The germline CDR1 and CDR2 sequences are MDHEN and SYDVKM. The junction had 8 bases not matched to a gene; V was cut back by 7 bases and J by 8 bases. CDR3 region: CASTTGGTGDSPLHF. The DNA for the CDR3 is TGTGCCAGCACTACGGGGGGGACAGGGGATTCACCCCTCCACTTT.

V is TRBV19 and J is TRBJ1-2, with D possibly TRBD1 on 6 matching bases. The CDR3 extends over 14 amino acids. V was pared by 6 bases and J by 7 bases, with 18 bases between. Germline V gene sequence: CDR1 LNHDA, CDR2 SQIVND (reference sequence). CDR3 sequence: CASRLTGGEGGYTF. CDR3 DNA sequence: TGTGCCAGTAGACTGACAGGAGGGGAGGGTGGCTACACCTTC.

The chain couples TRBV28 to TRBJ2-2, with 14 positions matching TRBD2. The V gene end was trimmed by 3 bases and the J gene end by 6 bases; junction bases not matched to a gene: 9. Germline V CDR1 and CDR2: MDHEN, SYDVKM. The CDR3 runs 18 residues. The CDR3 DNA sequence: TGTGCCAGCAGTTTCTCCGGACTAGCGGGGGGATCGGCCGGGGAGCTGTTTTTT. It codes for CASSFSGLAGGSAGELFF. The full variable domain, with the rest looked up from reference TRBV28 and TRBJ2-2, is DVKVTQSSRYLVKRTGEKVFLECVQDMDHENMFWYRQDPGLGLRLIYFSYDVKMKEKGDIPEGYSVSREKKERFSLILESASTNQTSMYLCASSFSGLAGGSAGELFFGEGSRLTVL.

CDR3 nucleotides: TGTGCCAGCAGCTTAGGCGGGGGCAAGACAGATACGCAGTATTTT. It yields the protein CASSLGGGKTDTQYF. V gene TRBV11-2 combines with J gene TRBJ2-3, with D possibly matching TRBD2 (7 bases). The CDR3 has 15 amino acids. The V and J ends lost 1 base and 3 bases respectively, with 11 bases between them. Germline V gene sequence: CDR1 SGHAT, CDR2 FQNNGV.